This TCR beta chain was documented in a study of OX40 agonist ivuxolimab in advanced cancers. General study findings and limits: At 0.1 to 3.0 mg/kg and by week 6, CD4+ and CD8+ T cells in the blood had expanded clonally.

The table came from immunoSEQ multiplex PCR; TCRdb's copy has only in-frame clones and leaves some out. The repertoire has about 85,000 clones, 80% to 90% of them found once; the top ten carry about 2%. On this clone itself: Its antigen is unknown.

Trimming shortened V by 6 bases and J by 5 bases, and 13 bases separated the two germline ends. CDR3 size: 14 residues. The V gene's germline CDR1 is WNHNN and CDR2 SYGVQD (reference sequence). Here the sequenced sample was CD4+ or CD8+ T cells sorted from blood, taken in a trial of the OX40 agonist ivuxolimab. J is TRBJ2-2 and V is TRBV10-1; a weak D match, TRBD2 (6 bases). This TCR was recovered from an adult with an advanced solid tumor such as melanoma, head and neck, liver or kidney cancer. CDR3 DNA sequence: TGCGCCAGCAGCCGGGGGTATCTAACCGGGGAGCTGTTTTTT. Its translation: CASSRGYLTGELFF.